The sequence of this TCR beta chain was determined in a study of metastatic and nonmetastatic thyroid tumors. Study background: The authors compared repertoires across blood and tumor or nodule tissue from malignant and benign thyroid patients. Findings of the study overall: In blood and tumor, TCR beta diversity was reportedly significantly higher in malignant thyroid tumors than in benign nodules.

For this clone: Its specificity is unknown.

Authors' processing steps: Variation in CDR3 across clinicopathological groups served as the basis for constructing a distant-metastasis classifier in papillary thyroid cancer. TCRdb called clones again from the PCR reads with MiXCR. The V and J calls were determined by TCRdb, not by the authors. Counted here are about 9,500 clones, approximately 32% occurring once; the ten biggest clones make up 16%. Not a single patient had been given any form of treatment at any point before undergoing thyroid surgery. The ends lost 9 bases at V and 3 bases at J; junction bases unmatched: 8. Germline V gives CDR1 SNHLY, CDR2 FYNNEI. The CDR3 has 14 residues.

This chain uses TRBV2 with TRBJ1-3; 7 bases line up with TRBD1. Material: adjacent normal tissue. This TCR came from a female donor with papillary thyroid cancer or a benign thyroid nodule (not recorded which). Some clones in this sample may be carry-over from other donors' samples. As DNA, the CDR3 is TGTGCCAGAAGCACAGGGGATGGTGGAAACACCATATATTTT. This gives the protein CARSTGDGGNTIYF. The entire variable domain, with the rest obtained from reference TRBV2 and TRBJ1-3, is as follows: EPEVTQTPSHQVTQMGQEVILRCVPISNHLYFYWYRQILGQKVEFLVSFYNNEISEKSEIFDDQFSVERPDGSNFTLKIRSTKLEDSAMYFCARSTGDGGNTIYFGEGSWLTVV.